This is a list of T cell receptor beta chains from one sample in a study of OX40 agonist ivuxolimab in advanced cancers. TCRdb keeps only in-frame clones here, not all; method: immunoSEQ multiplex PCR. This table holds fewer than 40,000 clones, approximately 84% found once. The material was CD4+ or CD8+ T cells sorted from blood, obtained in a trial of the OX40 agonist ivuxolimab. The receptors were sampled from an adult with an advanced solid tumor such as melanoma, head and neck, liver or kidney cancer. The conserved cysteine and the conserved F or W are not part of the CDR3 here. The order of the fields is V gene, CDR3 protein.

V gene: TRBV19
CDR3 protein: ASSTSFRGRWTEAF

V gene: TRBV19
CDR3 protein: ASSKTDTQY

V gene: TRBV27
CDR3 protein: ASSLRQSYEQY

V gene: TRBV27
CDR3 protein: ASSLGQGGNTEAF

V gene: TRBV4-1
CDR3 protein: ASSQGGGYVV

V gene: TRBV25-1
CDR3 protein: ASSPQGGGYT

V gene: TRBV4-3
CDR3 protein: ASSYGTTYNEQF

V gene: TRBV6-1
CDR3 protein: ASSELGGYYGYT

V gene: TRBV19
CDR3 protein: ASNIPGQGDGYT

V gene: TRBV5-4
CDR3 protein: ASSLNNEQF

V gene: TRBV9
CDR3 protein: ASSFGGGETYEQY

V gene: TRBV9
CDR3 protein: ASSVDPAGDTQY

V gene: TRBV29-1
CDR3 protein: SVTDNADYEQY

V gene: TRBV19
CDR3 protein: ASSPPGELF

V gene: TRBV2
CDR3 protein: ASSEAYGTGVSLTEAF

V gene: TRBV7-9
CDR3 protein: ASSPGTATSYEQY

V gene: TRBV5-1
CDR3 protein: ASSLAYNEQF